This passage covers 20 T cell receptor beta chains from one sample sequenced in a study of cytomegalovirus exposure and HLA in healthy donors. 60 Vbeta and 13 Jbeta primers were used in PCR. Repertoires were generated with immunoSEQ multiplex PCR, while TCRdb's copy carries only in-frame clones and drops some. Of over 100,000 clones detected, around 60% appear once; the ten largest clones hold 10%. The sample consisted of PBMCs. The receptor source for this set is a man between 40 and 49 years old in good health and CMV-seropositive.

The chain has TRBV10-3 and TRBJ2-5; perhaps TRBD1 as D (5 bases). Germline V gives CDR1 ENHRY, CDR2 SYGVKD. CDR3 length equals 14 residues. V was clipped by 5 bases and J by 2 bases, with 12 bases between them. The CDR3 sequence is CAISQDSLQETQYF. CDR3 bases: TGTGCCATCAGTCAAGACAGTTTACAAGAGACCCAGTACTTC.

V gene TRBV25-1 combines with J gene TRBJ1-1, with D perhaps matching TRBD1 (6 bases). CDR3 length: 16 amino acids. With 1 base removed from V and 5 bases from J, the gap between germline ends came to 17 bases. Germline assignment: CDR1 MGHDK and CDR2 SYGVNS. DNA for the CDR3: TGTGCCAGCAGTGAATTGGGGGGGGCGGACGGAACTGAAGCTTTCTTT. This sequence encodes CASSELGGADGTEAFF.

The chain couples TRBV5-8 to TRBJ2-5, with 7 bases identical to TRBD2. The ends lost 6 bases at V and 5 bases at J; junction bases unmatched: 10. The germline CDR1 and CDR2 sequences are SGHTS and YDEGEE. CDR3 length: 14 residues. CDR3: CASNLGGVGETQYF. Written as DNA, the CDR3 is TGTGCCAGCAACCTTGGGGGGGTCGGGGAGACCCAGTACTTC.

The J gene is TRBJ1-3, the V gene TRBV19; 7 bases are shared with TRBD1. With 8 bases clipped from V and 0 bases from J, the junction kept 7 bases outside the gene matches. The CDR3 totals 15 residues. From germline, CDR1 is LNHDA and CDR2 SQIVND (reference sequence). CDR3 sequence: CASAYDRDSGNTIYF. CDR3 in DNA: TGTGCCAGTGCCTATGACAGGGACTCTGGAAACACCATATATTTT.

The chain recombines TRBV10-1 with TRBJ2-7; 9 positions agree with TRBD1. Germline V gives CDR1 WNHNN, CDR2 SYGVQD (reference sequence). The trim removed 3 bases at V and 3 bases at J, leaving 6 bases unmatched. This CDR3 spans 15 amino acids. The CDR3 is CASSDTGTGIYEQYF. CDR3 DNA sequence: TGCGCCAGCAGTGACACCGGGACAGGGATCTACGAGCAGTACTTC.

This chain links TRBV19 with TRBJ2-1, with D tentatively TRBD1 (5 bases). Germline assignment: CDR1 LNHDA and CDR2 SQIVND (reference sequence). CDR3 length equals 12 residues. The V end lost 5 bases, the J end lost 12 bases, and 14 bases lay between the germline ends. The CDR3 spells CASSVQWGRQFF. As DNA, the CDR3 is TGTGCCAGTAGTGTACAATGGGGCAGGCAGTTCTTC.

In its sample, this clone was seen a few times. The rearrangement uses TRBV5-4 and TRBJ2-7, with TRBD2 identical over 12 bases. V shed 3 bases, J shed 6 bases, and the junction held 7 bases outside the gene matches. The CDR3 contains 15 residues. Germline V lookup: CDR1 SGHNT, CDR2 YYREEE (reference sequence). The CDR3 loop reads CASSSGLAGRSEQYF. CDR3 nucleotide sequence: TGTGCCAGCAGCTCCGGACTAGCGGGGAGATCCGAGCAGTACTTC.

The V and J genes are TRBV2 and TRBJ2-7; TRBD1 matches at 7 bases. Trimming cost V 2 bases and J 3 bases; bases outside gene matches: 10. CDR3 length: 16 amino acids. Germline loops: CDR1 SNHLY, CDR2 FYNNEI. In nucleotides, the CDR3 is TGTGCCAGCAGTGAATTTCTCGAAACAGGGGACTACGAGCAGTACTTC. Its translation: CASSEFLETGDYEQYF.

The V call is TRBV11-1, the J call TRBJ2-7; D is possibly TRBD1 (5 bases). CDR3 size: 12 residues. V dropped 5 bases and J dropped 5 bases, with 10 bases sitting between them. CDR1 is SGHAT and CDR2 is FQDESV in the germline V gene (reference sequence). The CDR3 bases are TGTGCCAGCAGCAGGGGTCTCCACGAGCAGTACTTC. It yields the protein CASSRGLHEQYF.

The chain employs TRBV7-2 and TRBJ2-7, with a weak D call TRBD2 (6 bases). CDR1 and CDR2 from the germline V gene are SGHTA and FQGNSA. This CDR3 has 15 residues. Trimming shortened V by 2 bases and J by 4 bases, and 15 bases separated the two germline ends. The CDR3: CASSLFAGGEYEQYF. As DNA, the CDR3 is TGTGCCAGCAGCTTATTTGCAGGAGGGGAGTACGAGCAGTACTTC.

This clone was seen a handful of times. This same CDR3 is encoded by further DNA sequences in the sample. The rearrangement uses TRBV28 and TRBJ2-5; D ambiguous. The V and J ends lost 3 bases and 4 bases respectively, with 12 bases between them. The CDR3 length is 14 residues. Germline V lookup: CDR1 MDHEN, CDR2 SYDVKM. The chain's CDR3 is CASSFGQARETQYF. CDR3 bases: TGTGCCAGCAGTTTTGGTCAGGCGCGAGAGACCCAGTACTTC.

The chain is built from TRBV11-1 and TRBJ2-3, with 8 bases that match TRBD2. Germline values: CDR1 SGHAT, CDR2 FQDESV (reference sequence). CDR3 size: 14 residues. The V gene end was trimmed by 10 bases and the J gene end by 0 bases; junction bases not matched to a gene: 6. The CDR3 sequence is CATGLAQSTDTQYF. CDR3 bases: TGTGCCACCGGACTAGCTCAAAGCACAGATACGCAGTATTTT.

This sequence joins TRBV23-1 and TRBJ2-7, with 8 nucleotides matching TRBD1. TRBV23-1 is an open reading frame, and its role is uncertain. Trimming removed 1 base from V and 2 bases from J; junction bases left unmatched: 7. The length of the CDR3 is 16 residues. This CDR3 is CASSQLGQGATYEQYF. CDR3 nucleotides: TGCGCCAGCAGTCAATTAGGCCAGGGGGCCACCTACGAGCAGTACTTC.

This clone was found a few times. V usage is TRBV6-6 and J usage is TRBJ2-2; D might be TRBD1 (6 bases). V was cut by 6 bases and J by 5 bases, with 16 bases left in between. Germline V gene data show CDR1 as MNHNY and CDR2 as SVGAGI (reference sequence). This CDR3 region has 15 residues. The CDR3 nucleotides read TGTGCCAGCAGCACAACAGGGAGTTGGACCGGGGAGCTGTTTTTT. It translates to CASSTTGSWTGELFF.

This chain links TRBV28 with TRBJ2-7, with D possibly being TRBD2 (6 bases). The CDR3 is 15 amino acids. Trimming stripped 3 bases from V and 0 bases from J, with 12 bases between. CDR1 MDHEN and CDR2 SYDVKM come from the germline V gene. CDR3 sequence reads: CASSFPGGASYEQYF. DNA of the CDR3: TGTGCCAGCAGTTTTCCGGGCGGGGCCTCCTACGAGCAGTACTTC. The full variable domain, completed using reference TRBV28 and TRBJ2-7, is DVKVTQSSRYLVKRTGEKVFLECVQDMDHENMFWYRQDPGLGLRLIYFSYDVKMKEKGDIPEGYSVSREKKERFSLILESASTNQTSMYLCASSFPGGASYEQYFGPGTRLTVT.

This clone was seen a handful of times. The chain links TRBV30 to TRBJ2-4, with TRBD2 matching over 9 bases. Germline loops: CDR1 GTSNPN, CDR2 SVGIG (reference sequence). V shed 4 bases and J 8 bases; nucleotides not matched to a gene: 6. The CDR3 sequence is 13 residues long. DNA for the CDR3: TGTGCCTGGACGTCAGCGGGAGGAGACATTCAGTACTTC. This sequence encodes CAWTSAGGDIQYF. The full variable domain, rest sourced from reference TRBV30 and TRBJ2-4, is SQTIHQWPATLVQPVGSPLSLECTVEGTSNPNLYWYRQAAGRGLQLLFYSVGIGQISSEVPQNLSASRPQDRQFILSSKKLLLSDSGFYLCAWTSAGGDIQYFGAGTRLSVL.

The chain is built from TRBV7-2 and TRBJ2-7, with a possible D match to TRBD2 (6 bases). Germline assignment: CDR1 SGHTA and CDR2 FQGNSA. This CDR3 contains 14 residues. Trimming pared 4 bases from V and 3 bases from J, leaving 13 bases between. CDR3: CASSYGGTVYEQYF. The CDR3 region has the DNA TGTGCCAGCAGCTATGGGGGGACCGTCTACGAGCAGTACTTC.

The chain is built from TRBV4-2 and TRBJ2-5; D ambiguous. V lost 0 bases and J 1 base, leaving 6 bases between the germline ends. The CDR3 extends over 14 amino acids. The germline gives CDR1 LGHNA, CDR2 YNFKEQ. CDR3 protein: CASSQDIFQETQYF. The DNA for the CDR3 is TGTGCCAGCAGCCAAGATATCTTCCAAGAGACCCAGTACTTC.

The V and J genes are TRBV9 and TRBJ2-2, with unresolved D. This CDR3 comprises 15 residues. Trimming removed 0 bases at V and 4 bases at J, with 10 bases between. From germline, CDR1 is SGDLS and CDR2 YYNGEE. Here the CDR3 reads CASSVGQVGTGELFF. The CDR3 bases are TGTGCCAGCAGCGTAGGGCAGGTGGGCACCGGGGAGCTGTTTTTT.

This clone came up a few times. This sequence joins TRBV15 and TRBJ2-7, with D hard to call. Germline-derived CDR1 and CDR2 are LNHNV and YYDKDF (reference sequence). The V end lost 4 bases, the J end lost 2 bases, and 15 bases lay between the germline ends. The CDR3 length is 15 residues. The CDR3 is CATSKDSRVTYEQYF. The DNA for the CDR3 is TGTGCCACCAGCAAAGATTCCCGGGTAACCTACGAGCAGTACTTC.